These 18 T cell receptor beta chains were sequenced from one sample in a study of blood T cell repertoires in COVID-19. Using immunoSEQ multiplex PCR, the repertoire was profiled, and TCRdb retains in-frame clones only, with some absent. The repertoire holds under 200,000 clones, approximately 90% seen once, with roughly a fifth in the top ten. The specimen sequenced was peripheral blood. These receptors all stem from a man between 60 and 75 years old with active or convalescent COVID-19.

The V and J genes are TRBV18 and TRBJ2-2, with TRBD2 as a possible D gene (5 bases). Germline V lookup: CDR1 KGHSH, CDR2 LQKENI. This CDR3 region has 17 residues. Trimming took off 5 bases at V and 5 bases at J, with 21 bases between the two ends. The CDR3 DNA follows: TGTGCCAGCTCAACCAACGACCCGGACTTTTCGACCGGGGAGCTGTTTTTT. Translating gives CASSTNDPDFSTGELFF.

The V call is TRBV27, the J call TRBJ1-1; 11 bases are shared with TRBD1. This CDR3 comprises 16 residues. Looked up from germline, CDR1 is MNHEY and CDR2 is SMNVEV (reference sequence). The V segment lost 3 bases and the J segment 4 bases; nucleotides outside the gene matches: 7. The CDR3 region has the DNA TGTGCCAGCAGTTTTTTCCGCGGGACAGGGGGCACTGAAGCTTTCTTT. Translation gives CASSFFRGTGGTEAFF.

A few counts support this clone. CDR3 bases: TGCGCCAGCAGCGCCGGGACTAGCGGGGTTCAAGAGACCCAGTACTTC. It specifies CASSAGTSGVQETQYF. The genes are TRBV10-1 and TRBJ2-5, with 13 bases fitting TRBD2. This CDR3 region has 16 residues. With 6 bases clipped from V and 2 bases from J, the junction kept 6 bases outside the gene matches. Germline V gives CDR1 WNHNN, CDR2 SYGVQD (reference sequence).

This rearrangement joins TRBV4-1 to TRBJ1-6, with 9 bases lining up with TRBD1. Germline CDR1 and CDR2: MGHRA and YSYEKL. The CDR3 length is 18 residues. V trimming: 0 bases; J trimming: 2 bases; junction bases outside the gene matches: 5. CDR3 region: CASSQERTGGTYNSPLHF. The CDR3 DNA reads TGCGCCAGCAGCCAAGAGCGAACAGGGGGCACCTATAATTCACCCCTCCACTTT.

The chain employs TRBV2 and TRBJ2-2; 9 nucleotides match TRBD1. The CDR3 has 14 residues. From germline, CDR1 is SNHLY and CDR2 FYNNEI. After removal of 8 bases from V and 5 bases from J, the junction contained 6 bases not matched to a gene. The chain's CDR3 is CASRHRGLTGELFF. CDR3 nucleotide sequence: TGTGCCAGCCGTCACAGGGGGCTTACCGGGGAGCTGTTTTTT.

The chain joins TRBV11-2 to TRBJ2-7, with 8 positions matching TRBD2. V lost 2 bases and J lost 0; bases outside the gene matches: 3. The CDR3 covers 15 residues. Germline V gives CDR1 SGHAT, CDR2 FQNNGV. The CDR3 DNA sequence: TGTGCCAGCAGCTTAAGGCGGGGGGCCTCCTACGAGCAGTACTTC. This codes for CASSLRRGASYEQYF.

This chain joins TRBV2 and TRBJ1-2; D is unclear. The V end lost 7 bases, the J end lost 6 bases, and 15 bases lay between the germline ends. The germline gives CDR1 SNHLY, CDR2 FYNNEI. The CDR3 sequence is 13 residues long. The CDR3 here is CASKPVTVDGYTF. The CDR3 DNA sequence: TGTGCCAGCAAACCTGTTACAGTGGATGGCTACACCTTC.

This clone was seen more than once but under ten times. The J gene is TRBJ2-2, the V gene TRBV6-6; 13 nucleotides agree with TRBD2. This CDR3 is 15 amino acids long. From germline, CDR1 is MNHNY and CDR2 SVGAGI (reference sequence). The J segment lost 9 bases and the V segment lost 7 bases, leaving 8 bases of the junction unmatched. The CDR3 DNA follows: TGTGCCAGCACCCTACTAGCGGGGGGGCCCTGGGAGCTGTTTTTT. Translating it yields CASTLLAGGPWELFF.

The V gene is TRBV18, the J gene TRBJ1-2; D uncertain. Looked up from germline, CDR1 is KGHSH and CDR2 is LQKENI. The V and J ends lost 6 bases and 7 bases respectively, with 15 bases between them. The CDR3 runs 13 residues. CDR3 sequence reads: CASSSGGRSGYTF. The CDR3 DNA is TGTGCCAGCTCCTCCGGCGGGAGGAGTGGCTACACCTTC. Drawing the rest from reference TRBV18 and TRBJ1-2, the complete variable domain is NAGVMQNPRHLVRRRGQEARLRCSPMKGHSHVYWYRQLPEEGLKFMVYLQKENIIDESGMPKERFSAEFPKEGPSILRIQQVVRGDSAAYFCASSSGGRSGYTFGSGTRLTVV.

V is TRBV6-6 and J is TRBJ2-7, with D perhaps matching TRBD2 (5 bases). The V gene lost 8 bases and the J gene lost 6 bases, with 20 bases spanning the gap. The CDR3 totals 14 residues. Germline CDR1 and CDR2: MNHNY and SVGAGI (reference sequence). The CDR3 protein is CASAVGIGGSEQYF. CDR3 in DNA: TGTGCCAGCGCCGTTGGGATTGGTGGGAGCGAGCAGTACTTC.

The chain couples TRBV9 to TRBJ1-3; no reliable D call. The CDR3 totals 13 residues. Trimming shortened V by 0 bases and J by 7 bases, and 8 bases separated the two germline ends. Per germline, CDR1 SGDLS and CDR2 YYNGEE. The CDR3 here is CASSVDIQNTIYF. The DNA of the CDR3 is TGTGCCAGCAGCGTAGATATCCAGAACACCATATATTTT.

The V gene is TRBV5-5, the J gene TRBJ2-3; 8 bases align to TRBD1. Trimming removed 5 bases from V and 4 bases from J; junction bases left unmatched: 15. The germline V gene encodes CDR1 SGHKS and CDR2 YYEKEE (reference sequence). This CDR3 region has 17 residues. The CDR3 DNA follows: TGTGCCAGCAGTTTAGCCGTTGGACAGGGCATTCCAGATACGCAGTATTTT. As protein: CASSLAVGQGIPDTQYF.

This clone was observed a single time. The rearrangement uses TRBV5-4 and TRBJ1-1, with D perhaps TRBD1 (5 bases). CDR3 size: 13 residues. The germline CDR1 and CDR2 sequences are SGHNT and YYREEE (reference sequence). Between the trimmed V and J ends, which lost 4 bases and 5 bases, there was a span of 12 bases. CDR3 sequence: CASSQSRGTEAFF. The CDR3 DNA is TGTGCCAGCAGCCAGAGCCGGGGGACTGAAGCTTTCTTT.

The chain recombines TRBV27 with TRBJ1-6; possible D gene TRBD1, 5 bases. V lost 4 bases, J lost 10 bases, and 17 bases lay in between. CDR3 size: 15 residues. The germline V gene encodes CDR1 MNHEY and CDR2 SMNVEV (reference sequence). CDR3 in DNA: TGTGCCAGCAGTTCCTTTGGGGGGTTTGGATCACCCCTCCACTTT. Translation gives CASSSFGGFGSPLHF.

There are a few counts of this clone. The chain has TRBV24-1 and TRBJ1-6; 9 nucleotides align to TRBD1. V gave up 1 base and J gave up 5 bases; unmatched junction bases: 5. The germline V gene encodes CDR1 KGHDR and CDR2 SFDVKD. This CDR3 is built from 17 residues. The CDR3 is CATSDFGDRDHNSPLHF. In DNA, the CDR3 is TGTGCCACCAGTGATTTTGGGGACAGGGATCATAATTCACCCCTCCACTTT.

The chain has TRBV18 and TRBJ1-1; D gene ambiguous. The CDR3 has 14 amino acids. Per germline, CDR1 KGHSH and CDR2 LQKENI. Trimming pared 2 bases from V and 0 bases from J, leaving 7 bases between. This CDR3 is CASSPRSMNTEAFF. The DNA for the CDR3 is TGTGCCAGCTCACCAAGGAGTATGAACACTGAAGCTTTCTTT.

This sequence joins TRBV2 and TRBJ1-1; tentative D call: TRBD1 (5 bases). CDR3 length: 13 amino acids. V was shortened by 7 bases and J by 3 bases, with 12 bases between the two germline ends. Germline V gene sequence: CDR1 SNHLY, CDR2 FYNNEI. This CDR3 reads CASTGHAYTEAFF. In DNA, the CDR3 is TGTGCCAGCACCGGACACGCTTACACTGAAGCTTTCTTT.

This chain uses TRBV27 with TRBJ1-1, with D tentatively TRBD1 (5 bases). The germline V and J ends were trimmed by 5 bases and 2 bases, with 15 bases remaining between them. CDR3 length: 15 residues. Germline assignment: CDR1 MNHEY and CDR2 SMNVEV (reference sequence). CDR3 DNA sequence: TGTGCCAGCAGTCGAACCCCAGGGTACAACACTGAAGCTTTCTTT. This translates into CASSRTPGYNTEAFF.